This T cell receptor (beta chain) was identified during a study of T cells in Graves' hyperthyroidism and ophthalmopathy. Study results and limitations: Stable hyperthyroidism was separated from ophthalmopathy by a model based on 13 V-J features.

This clonotype was seen a few times. Its antigen is currently unknown. The CDR3 regions of TCR beta were amplified from RNA transcripts. The primer set for the first-round RT-PCR of the TCR CDR3 was HTBI. TCRdb processed the multiplex PCR reads anew with MiXCR; each CDR3 protein has one entry. The sample has some 440,000 distinct CDR3 sequences, 15% to 17% seen once; the top ten hold just under 8%. Those with hyperthyroidism were 18 to 65 years old, newly diagnosed, and ill for under 2 months. Patients were excluded because of uncontrolled infection, other autoimmune disease, pregnancy or lactation. The CDR3 extends over 16 amino acids. In germline, CDR1 is DFQATT, CDR2 SNEGSKA (reference sequence). J was trimmed by 1 base and V by 7 bases; bases with no gene match: 10.

Sequences were obtained from blood. The chain employs TRBV20-1 and TRBJ2-5, with 12 bases aligning to TRBD2. The receptor was derived from a woman between 18 and 30 years old with Graves' hyperthyroidism. The CDR3 here is CSGILRGLAGQETQYF. DNA of the CDR3: TGCAGTGGCATACTTAGGGGACTAGCGGGCCAAGAGACCCAGTACTTC.